This TCR beta chain was obtained from a study of human T cells and chemical hapten exposure. General study results and limits: Having alopecia, the donors may differ immunologically from healthy people.

Time point noted: pre-sensitization, week 0. Treatment in this sample: therapeutic diphenylcyclopropenone sensitization with weekly scalp DPC. This clonotype was counted a few times. The antigen remains undetermined. A single record per CDR3 protein comes from TCRdb applying MiXCR to the RACE reads. This sample has approximately 370,000 distinct CDR3 sequences, with roughly 6% found just once. The germline gives CDR1 SQVTM, CDR2 ANQGSEA. The junction had 2 bases not matched to a gene; V was cut back by 3 bases and J by 5 bases. The CDR3 spans 12 residues. The rearrangement joins TRBV29-1 to TRBJ1-1; 8 positions agree with TRBD1. This sequence originates from a woman aged 18-29 years with alopecia areata. Some clones in this sample may be carry-over from other donors' samples. The source was whole blood, collected in connection with sensitization to the hapten diphenylcyclopropenone (DPC). The CDR3 sequence is CSVEDRVTEAFF. The CDR3 DNA sequence: TGCAGCGTTGAGGACAGGGTGACTGAAGCTTTCTTT.